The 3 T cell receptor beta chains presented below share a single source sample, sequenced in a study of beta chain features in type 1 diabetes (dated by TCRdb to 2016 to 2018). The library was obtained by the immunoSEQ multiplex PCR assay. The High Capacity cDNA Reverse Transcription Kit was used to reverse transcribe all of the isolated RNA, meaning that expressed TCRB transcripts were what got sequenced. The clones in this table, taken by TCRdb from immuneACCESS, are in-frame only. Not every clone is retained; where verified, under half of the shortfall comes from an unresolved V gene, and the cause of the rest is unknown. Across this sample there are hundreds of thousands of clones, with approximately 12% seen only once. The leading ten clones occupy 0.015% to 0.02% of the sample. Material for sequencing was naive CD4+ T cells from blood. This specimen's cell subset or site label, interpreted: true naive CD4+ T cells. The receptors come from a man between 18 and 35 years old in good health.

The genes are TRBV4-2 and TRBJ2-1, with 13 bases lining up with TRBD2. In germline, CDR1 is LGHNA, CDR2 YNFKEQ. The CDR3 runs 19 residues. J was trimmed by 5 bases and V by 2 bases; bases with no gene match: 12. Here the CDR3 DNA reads TGTGCCAGCAGCCAAAGATTCGGACTAGCGGGGGACACCCACAATGAGCAGTTCTTC. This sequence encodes CASSQRFGLAGDTHNEQFF.

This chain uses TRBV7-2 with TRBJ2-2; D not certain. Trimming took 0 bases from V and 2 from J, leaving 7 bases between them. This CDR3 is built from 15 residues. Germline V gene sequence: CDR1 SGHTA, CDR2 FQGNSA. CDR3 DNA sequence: TGTGCCAGCAGCTTAGCTAGCATAAACACCGGGGAGCTGTTTTTT. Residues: CASSLASINTGELFF.

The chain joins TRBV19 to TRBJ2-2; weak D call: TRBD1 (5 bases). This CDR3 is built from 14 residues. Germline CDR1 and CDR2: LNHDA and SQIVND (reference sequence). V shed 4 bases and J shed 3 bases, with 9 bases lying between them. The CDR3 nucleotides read TGTGCCAGTAGTACCCAGACAGACACCGGGGAGCTGTTTTTT. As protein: CASSTQTDTGELFF.